Following are 3 T cell receptor beta chains from one sample sequenced in a study of cytomegalovirus exposure and HLA in healthy donors. PCR primers comprised 60 Vbeta and 13 Jbeta primers. Repertoires were generated with immunoSEQ multiplex PCR, while TCRdb's copy carries only in-frame clones and drops some. Altogether 110,000 or so clones are present, 70% to 80% being singletons, with the ten largest covering roughly 11%. Sequenced: PBMCs. The receptors derive from a woman in her forties or fifties in good health and CMV-seropositive.

The chain couples TRBV6-6 to TRBJ2-2; unclear D gene. Germline loops: CDR1 MNHNY, CDR2 SVGAGI (reference sequence). The CDR3 extends over 15 amino acids. Trimming removed 4 bases from V and 0 bases from J, with 9 bases in between. The CDR3 here is CASSSGSPNTGELFF. Here the CDR3 DNA reads TGTGCCAGCAGTTCGGGTTCCCCGAACACCGGGGAGCTGTTTTTT.

The rearrangement links TRBV30 to TRBJ1-4; TRBD1 agrees at 8 bases. V shed 0 bases and J 7 bases; nucleotides not matched to a gene: 7. CDR3 length equals 15 residues. The germline V gene has CDR1 GTSNPN and CDR2 SVGIG (reference sequence). CDR3 region: CAWSVSGTGSEKLFF. The CDR3 DNA is TGTGCCTGGAGTGTATCCGGGACAGGTAGTGAAAAACTGTTTTTT. The full variable domain, its missing parts supplied by reference TRBV30 and TRBJ1-4, is SQTIHQWPATLVQPVGSPLSLECTVEGTSNPNLYWYRQAAGRGLQLLFYSVGIGQISSEVPQNLSASRPQDRQFILSSKKLLLSDSGFYLCAWSVSGTGSEKLFFGSGTQLSVL.

The chain has TRBV29-1 and TRBJ2-3; no clear D. CDR1 SQVTM and CDR2 ANQGSEA come from the germline V gene. This CDR3 spans 12 amino acids. Trimming removed 5 bases from V and 6 bases from J, with 12 bases in between. DNA for the CDR3: TGCAGCGTTCTGGCGGCCTCCGATACGCAGTATTTT. Translated, it gives CSVLAASDTQYF.